This entry concerns a single T cell receptor (beta chain). Trimming pared 2 bases from V and 3 bases from J, leaving 10 bases between. The CDR3 sequence is 14 residues long. Looked up from germline, CDR1 is MGHDK and CDR2 is SYGVNS. The sample belongs to a study of cytomegalovirus exposure and HLA in healthy donors. This PCR relied on a set of 60 Vbeta primers and 13 Jbeta primers. The table came from immunoSEQ multiplex PCR; TCRdb's copy has only in-frame clones and leaves some out. Among about 250,000 clones listed, more than 75% were seen once. The rearrangement uses TRBV25-1 and TRBJ1-1; no reliable D call. Sequencing was carried out using PBMCs. This sequence originates from a girl aged 2 to 9 in good health and CMV-seronegative. CDR3: CASSEGFGDTEAFF. In DNA, the CDR3 is TGTGCCAGCAGTGAAGGGTTCGGGGACACTGAAGCTTTCTTT.